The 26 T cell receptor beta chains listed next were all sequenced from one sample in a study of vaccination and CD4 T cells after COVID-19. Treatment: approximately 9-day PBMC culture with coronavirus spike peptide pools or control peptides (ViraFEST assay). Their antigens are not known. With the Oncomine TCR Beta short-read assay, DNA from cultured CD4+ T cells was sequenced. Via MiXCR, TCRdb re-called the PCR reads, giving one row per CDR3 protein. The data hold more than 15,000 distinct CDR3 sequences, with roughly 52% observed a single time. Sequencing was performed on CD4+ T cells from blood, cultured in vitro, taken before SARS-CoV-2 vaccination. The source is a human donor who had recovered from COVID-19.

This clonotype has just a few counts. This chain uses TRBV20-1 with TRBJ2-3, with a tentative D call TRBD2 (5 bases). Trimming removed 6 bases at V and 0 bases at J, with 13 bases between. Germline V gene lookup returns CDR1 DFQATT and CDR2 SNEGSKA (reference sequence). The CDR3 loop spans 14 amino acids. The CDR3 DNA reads TGCAGTGCCCGGCGGGTCGGAAGCACAGATACGCAGTATTTT. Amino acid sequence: CSARRVGSTDTQYF.

The CDR3 nucleotides read TGTGCCAGCAGCAAAAAGGGGGGAACTGAAGCTTTCTTT. Protein product: CASSKKGGTEAFF. The V call is TRBV27, the J call TRBJ1-1, with D perhaps matching TRBD1 (6 bases). Germline CDR1 MNHEY, CDR2 SMNVEV (reference sequence). This CDR3 has 13 residues. Trimming cost V 6 bases and J 5 bases, with 13 bases left between them.

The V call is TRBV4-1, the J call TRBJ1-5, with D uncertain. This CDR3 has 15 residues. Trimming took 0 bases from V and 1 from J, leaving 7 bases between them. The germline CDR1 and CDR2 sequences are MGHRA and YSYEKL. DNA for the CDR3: TGCGCCAGCAGCCAAGACGGGAGGAGCAATCAGCCCCAGCATTTT. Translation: CASSQDGRSNQPQHF.

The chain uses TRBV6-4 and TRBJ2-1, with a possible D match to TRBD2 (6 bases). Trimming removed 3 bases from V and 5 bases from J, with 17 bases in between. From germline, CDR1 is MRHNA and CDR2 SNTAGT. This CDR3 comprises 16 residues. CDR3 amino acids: CASSENPGVAHNEQFF. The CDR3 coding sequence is TGTGCCAGCAGTGAAAATCCGGGAGTTGCCCACAATGAGCAGTTCTTC.

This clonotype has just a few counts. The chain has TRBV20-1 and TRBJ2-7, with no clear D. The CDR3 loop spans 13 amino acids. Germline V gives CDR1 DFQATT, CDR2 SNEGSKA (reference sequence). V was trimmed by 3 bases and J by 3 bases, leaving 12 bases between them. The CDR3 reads CSASSRLSYEQYF. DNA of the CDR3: TGCAGTGCTAGTTCCCGCCTTAGCTACGAGCAGTACTTC.

The CDR3 loop is CASSYSASGRAGETQYF. The CDR3, as DNA: TGTGCCAGCAGTTACTCGGCTAGCGGGAGGGCTGGCGAGACCCAGTACTTC. V usage is TRBV6-5 and J usage is TRBJ2-5; 12 nucleotides align to TRBD2. CDR3 size: 17 residues. From germline, CDR1 is MNHEY and CDR2 SVGAGI. Losses at the gene ends were 0 bases for V and 5 bases for J; bases not matched to a gene: 7.

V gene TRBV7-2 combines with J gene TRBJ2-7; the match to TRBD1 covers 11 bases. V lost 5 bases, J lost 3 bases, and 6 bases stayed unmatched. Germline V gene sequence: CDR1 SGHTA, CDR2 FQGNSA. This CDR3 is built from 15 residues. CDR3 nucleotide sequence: TGTGCCAGCAGCCAGAGGACAGGGGGCAACTACGAGCAGTACTTC. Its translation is CASSQRTGGNYEQYF.

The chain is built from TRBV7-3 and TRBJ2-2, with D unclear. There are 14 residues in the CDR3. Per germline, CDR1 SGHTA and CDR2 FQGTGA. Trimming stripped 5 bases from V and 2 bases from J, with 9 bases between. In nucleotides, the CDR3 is TGTGCCAGCAGCCCGAAAAGCAACACCGGGGAGCTGTTTTTT. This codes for CASSPKSNTGELFF.

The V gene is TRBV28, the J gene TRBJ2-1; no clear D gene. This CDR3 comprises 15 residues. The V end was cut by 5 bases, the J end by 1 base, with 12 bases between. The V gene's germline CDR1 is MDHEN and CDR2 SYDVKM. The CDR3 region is CASSDTGRSYNEQFF. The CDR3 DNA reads TGTGCCAGCAGTGACACGGGTCGGTCCTACAATGAGCAGTTCTTC.

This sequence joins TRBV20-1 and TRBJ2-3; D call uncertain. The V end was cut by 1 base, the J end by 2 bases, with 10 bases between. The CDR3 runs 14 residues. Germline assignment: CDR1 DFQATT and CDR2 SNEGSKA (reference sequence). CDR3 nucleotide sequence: TGCAGTGCTAGAGGAAGGAGTTCCACAGATACGCAGTATTTT. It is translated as CSARGRSSTDTQYF.

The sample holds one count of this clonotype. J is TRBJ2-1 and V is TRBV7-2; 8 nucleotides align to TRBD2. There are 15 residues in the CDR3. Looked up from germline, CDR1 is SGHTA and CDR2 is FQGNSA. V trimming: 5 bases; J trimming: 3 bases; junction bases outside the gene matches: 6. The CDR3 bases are TGTGCCAGCAGCCTGCTAGCGGGTAACTACAATGAGCAGTTCTTC. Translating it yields CASSLLAGNYNEQFF.

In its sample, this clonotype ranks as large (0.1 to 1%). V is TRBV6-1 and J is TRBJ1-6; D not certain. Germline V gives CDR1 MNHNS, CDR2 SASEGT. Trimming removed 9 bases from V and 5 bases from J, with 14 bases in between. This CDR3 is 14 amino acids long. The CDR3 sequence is CASNTAGNNSPLHF. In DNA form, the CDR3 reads TGTGCCAGTAATACCGCCGGGAATAATTCACCCCTCCACTTT.

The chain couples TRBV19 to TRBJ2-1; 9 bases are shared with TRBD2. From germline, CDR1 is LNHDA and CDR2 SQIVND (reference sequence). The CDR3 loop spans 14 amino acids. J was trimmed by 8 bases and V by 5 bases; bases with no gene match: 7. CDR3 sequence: CASSSIAGAYEQFF. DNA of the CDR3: TGTGCCAGTAGTTCGATAGCGGGAGCTTATGAGCAGTTCTTC.

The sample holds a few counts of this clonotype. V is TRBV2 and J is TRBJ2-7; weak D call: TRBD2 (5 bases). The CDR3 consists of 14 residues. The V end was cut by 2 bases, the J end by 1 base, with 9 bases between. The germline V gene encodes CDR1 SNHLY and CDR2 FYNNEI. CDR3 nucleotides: TGTGCCAGCAGTGAATGGACTGGATCCTACGAGCAGTACTTC. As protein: CASSEWTGSYEQYF.

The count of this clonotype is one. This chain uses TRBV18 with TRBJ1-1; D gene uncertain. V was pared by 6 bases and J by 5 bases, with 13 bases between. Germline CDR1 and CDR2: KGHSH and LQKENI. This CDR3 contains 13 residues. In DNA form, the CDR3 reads TGTGCCAGCTCCCGCGCTCGAGGGACTGAAGCTTTCTTT. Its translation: CASSRARGTEAFF.

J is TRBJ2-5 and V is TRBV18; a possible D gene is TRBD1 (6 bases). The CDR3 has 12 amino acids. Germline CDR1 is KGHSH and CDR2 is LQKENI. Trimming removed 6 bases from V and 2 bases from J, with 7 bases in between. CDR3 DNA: TGTGCCAGCTCGGGGGCACAAGAGACCCAGTACTTC. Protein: CASSGAQETQYF.

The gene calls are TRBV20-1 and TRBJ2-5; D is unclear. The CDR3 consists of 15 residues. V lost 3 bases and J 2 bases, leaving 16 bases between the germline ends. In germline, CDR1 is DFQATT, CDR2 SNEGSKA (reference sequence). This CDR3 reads CSARQRSRPQETQYF. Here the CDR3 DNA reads TGCAGTGCTAGGCAACGATCCCGGCCGCAAGAGACCCAGTACTTC.

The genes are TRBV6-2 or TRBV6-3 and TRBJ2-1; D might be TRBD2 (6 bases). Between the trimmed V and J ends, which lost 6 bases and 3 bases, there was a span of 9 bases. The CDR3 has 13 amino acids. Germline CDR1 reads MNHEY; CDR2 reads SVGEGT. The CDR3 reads CASSKTSYNEQFF. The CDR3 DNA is TGTGCCAGCAGCAAGACTAGCTACAATGAGCAGTTCTTC.

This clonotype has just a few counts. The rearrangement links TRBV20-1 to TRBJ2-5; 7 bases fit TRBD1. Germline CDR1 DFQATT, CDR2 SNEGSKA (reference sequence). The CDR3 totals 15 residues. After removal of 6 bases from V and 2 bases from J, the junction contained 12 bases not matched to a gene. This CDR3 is CSALRDSILQETQYF. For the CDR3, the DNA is TGCAGTGCCCTCCGGGACAGCATCTTACAAGAGACCCAGTACTTC.

The CDR3 here is CSARPHRRAQETQYF. CDR3 sequence (DNA): TGCAGTGCTAGGCCCCACCGTCGGGCCCAAGAGACCCAGTACTTC. The chain is built from TRBV20-1 and TRBJ2-5, with D unclear. Trimming took 3 bases from V and 1 from J, leaving 15 bases between them. This CDR3 comprises 15 residues. CDR1 is DFQATT and CDR2 is SNEGSKA in the germline V gene (reference sequence).

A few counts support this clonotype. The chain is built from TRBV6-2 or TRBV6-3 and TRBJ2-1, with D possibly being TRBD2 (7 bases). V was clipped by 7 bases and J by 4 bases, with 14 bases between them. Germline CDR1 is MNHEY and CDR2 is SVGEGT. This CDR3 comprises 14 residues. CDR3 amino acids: CASKPGGPYNEQFF. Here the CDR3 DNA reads TGTGCCAGCAAACCCGGGGGGCCTTACAATGAGCAGTTCTTC.

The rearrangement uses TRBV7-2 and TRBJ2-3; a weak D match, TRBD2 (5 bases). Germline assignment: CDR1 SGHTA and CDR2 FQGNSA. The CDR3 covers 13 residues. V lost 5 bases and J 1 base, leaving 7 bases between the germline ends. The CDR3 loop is CASSHSGTDTQYF. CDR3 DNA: TGTGCCAGCAGCCATAGCGGCACAGATACGCAGTATTTT.

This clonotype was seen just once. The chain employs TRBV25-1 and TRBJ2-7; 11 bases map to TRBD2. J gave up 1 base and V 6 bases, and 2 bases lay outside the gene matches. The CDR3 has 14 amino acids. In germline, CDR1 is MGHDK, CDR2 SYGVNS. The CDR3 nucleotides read TGTGCCAGCAGCAGGACTAGCGGGTCCTACGAGCAGTACTTC. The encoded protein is CASSRTSGSYEQYF.

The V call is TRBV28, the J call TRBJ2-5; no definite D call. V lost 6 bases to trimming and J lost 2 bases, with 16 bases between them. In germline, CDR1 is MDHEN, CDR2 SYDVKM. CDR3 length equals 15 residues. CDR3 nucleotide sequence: TGTGCCAGCAGGACCCCCTCGGGCACACAAGAGACCCAGTACTTC. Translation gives CASRTPSGTQETQYF.

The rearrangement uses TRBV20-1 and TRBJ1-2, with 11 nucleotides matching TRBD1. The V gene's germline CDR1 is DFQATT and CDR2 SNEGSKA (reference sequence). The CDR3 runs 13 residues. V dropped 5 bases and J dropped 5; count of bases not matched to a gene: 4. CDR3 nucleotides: TGCAGTGCTTCGGACAGGGGGCGTTATGGCTACACCTTC. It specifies CSASDRGRYGYTF.

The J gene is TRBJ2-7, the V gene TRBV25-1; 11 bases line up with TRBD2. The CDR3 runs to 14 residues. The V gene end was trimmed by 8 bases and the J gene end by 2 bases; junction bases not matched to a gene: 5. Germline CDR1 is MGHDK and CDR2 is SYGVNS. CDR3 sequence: CASCSGRAPYEQYF. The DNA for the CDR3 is TGTGCCAGCTGTAGCGGGAGGGCCCCCTACGAGCAGTACTTC.